The sequence of this TCR beta chain was determined in a study of T cell clones after liver transplantation. With 7 bases clipped from V and 7 bases from J, the junction kept 9 bases outside the gene matches. CDR1 LGHNT and CDR2 FRNRAP come from the germline V gene. This CDR3 is 13 amino acids long. Overall study findings and caveats: These preliminary findings come from unstandardized post-transplant sampling times.

Using immunoSEQ multiplex PCR, the repertoire was profiled, and TCRdb retains in-frame clones only, with some absent. In the table there are 65,000 to 80,000 clones, 80% of which are singletons. Concerning this clone itself: No antigen is known for it.

The clonotype comes from a human donor who received a liver transplant. The material was CD4+ T cells from blood, obtained before liver transplant. The chain is built from TRBV12-5 and TRBJ2-7; 8 nucleotides align to TRBD1. The CDR3 loop is CASAIRTGSEQYF. The CDR3 nucleotides read TGTGCTAGTGCCATACGGACAGGGAGTGAGCAGTACTTC.